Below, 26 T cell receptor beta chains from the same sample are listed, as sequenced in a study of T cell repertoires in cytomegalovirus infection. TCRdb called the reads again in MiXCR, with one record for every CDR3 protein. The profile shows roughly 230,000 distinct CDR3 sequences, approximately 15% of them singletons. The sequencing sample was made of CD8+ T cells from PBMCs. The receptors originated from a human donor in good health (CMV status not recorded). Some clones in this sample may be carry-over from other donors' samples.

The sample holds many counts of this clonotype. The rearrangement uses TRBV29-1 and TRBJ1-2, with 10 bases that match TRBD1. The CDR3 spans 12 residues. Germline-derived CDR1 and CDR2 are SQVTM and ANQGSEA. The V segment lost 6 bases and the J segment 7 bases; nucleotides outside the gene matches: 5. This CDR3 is CSVGQGFSGYTF. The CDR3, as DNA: TGCAGCGTGGGACAGGGGTTTTCTGGCTACACCTTC.

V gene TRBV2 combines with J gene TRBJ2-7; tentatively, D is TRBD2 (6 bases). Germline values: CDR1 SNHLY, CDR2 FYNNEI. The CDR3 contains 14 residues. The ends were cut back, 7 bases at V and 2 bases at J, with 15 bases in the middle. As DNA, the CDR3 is TGTGCCAGCACGGAGGGACCCAACCCCTACGAGCAGTACTTC. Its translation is CASTEGPNPYEQYF.

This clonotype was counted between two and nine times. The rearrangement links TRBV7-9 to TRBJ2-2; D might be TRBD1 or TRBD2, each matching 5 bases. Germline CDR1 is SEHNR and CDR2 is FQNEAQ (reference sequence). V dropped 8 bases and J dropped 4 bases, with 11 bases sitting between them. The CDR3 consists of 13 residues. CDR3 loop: CASPGRGTGELFF. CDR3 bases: TGTGCCAGCCCGGGGCGAGGCACCGGGGAGCTGTTTTTT.

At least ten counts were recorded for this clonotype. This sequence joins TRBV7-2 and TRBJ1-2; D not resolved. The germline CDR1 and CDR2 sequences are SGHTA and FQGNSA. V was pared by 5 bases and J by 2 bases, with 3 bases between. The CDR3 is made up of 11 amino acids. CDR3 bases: TGTGCCAGCAGCCTAAACTATGGCTACACCTTC. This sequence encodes CASSLNYGYTF.

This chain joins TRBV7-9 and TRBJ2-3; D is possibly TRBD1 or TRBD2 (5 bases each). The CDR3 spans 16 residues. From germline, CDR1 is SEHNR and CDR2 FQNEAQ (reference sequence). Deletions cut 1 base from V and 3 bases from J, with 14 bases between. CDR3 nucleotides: TGTGCCAGCAGCTTAGGGGGGTCTACACCGACAGATACGCAGTATTTT. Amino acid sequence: CASSLGGSTPTDTQYF.

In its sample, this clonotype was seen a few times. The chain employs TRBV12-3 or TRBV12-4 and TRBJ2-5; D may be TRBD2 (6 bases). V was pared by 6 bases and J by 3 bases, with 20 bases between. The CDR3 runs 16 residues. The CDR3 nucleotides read TGTGCCAGCAGCCCCGTGGGGAGCGGGTCCGAAGAGACCCAGTACTTC. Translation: CASSPVGSGSEETQYF.

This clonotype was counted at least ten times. CDR3 amino acids: CASSLDGNTIYF. DNA of the CDR3: TGTGCCAGCAGCTTAGATGGAAACACCATATATTTT. This chain uses TRBV7-9 with TRBJ1-3, with no clear D. Germline lookup yields CDR1 SEHNR and CDR2 FQNEAQ (reference sequence). The ends were cut back, 1 base at V and 3 bases at J, with 1 base in the middle. The CDR3 length is 12 residues. Looking up the rest from reference TRBV7-9 and TRBJ1-3 gives the full variable domain: DTGVSQNPRHKITKRGQNVTFRCDPISEHNRLYWYRQTLGQGPEFLTYFQNEAQLEKSRLLSDRFSAERPKGSFSTLEIQRTEQGDSAMYLCASSLDGNTIYFGEGSWLTVV.

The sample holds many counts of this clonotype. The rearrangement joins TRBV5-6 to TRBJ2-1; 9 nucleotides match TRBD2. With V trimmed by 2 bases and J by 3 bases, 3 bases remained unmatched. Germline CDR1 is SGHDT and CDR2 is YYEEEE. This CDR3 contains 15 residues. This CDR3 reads CASSLAGGLYNEQFF. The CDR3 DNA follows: TGTGCCAGCAGCTTAGCGGGGGGCCTCTACAATGAGCAGTTCTTC.

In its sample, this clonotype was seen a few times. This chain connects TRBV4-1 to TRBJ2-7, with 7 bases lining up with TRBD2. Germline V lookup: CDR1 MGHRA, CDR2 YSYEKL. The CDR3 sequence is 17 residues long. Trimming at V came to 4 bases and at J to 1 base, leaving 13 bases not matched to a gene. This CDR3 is CASSPLGEGRTSYEQYF. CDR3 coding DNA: TGCGCCAGCAGCCCCCTAGGGGAGGGGCGGACTTCCTACGAGCAGTACTTC.

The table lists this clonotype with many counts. DNA of the CDR3: TGTGCCAGCAGGAGCGCCGCTCCCACAGATACGCAGTATTTT. This codes for CASRSAAPTDTQYF. This sequence joins TRBV6-6 and TRBJ2-3, with no clear D. CDR1 MNHNY and CDR2 SVGAGI come from the germline V gene (reference sequence). Trimming pared 6 bases from V and 2 bases from J, leaving 12 bases between. This CDR3 has 14 residues.

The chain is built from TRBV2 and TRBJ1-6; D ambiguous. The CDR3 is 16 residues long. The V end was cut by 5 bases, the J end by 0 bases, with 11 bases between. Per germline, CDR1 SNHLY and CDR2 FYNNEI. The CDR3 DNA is TGTGCCAGCAGTCGCAAATCGAGCTCCTATAATTCACCCCTCCACTTT. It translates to CASSRKSSSYNSPLHF.

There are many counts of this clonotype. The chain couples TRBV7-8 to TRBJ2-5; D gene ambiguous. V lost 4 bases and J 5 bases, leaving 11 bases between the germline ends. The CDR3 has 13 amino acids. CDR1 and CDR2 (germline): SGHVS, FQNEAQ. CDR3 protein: CASSSPGWETQYF. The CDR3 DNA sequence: TGTGCCAGCAGCTCCCCTGGGTGGGAGACCCAGTACTTC.

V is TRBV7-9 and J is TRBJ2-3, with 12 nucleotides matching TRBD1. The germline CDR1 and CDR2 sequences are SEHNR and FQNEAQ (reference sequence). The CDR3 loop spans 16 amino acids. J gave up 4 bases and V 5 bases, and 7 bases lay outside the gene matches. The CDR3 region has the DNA TGTGCCAGCAGCGCCCGGGACAGGGGGCCTTCAGATACGCAGTATTTT. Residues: CASSARDRGPSDTQYF.

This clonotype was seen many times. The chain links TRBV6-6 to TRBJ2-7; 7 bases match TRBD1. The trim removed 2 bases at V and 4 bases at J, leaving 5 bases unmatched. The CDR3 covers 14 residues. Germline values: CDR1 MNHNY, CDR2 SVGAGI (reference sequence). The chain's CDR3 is CASSYVTGEYEQYF. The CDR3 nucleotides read TGTGCCAGCAGTTACGTAACAGGGGAATACGAGCAGTACTTC.

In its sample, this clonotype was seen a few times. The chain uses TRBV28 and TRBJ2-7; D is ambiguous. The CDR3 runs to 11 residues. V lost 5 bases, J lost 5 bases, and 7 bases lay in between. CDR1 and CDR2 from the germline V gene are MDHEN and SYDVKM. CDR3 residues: CASSPLHEQYF. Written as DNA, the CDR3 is TGTGCCAGCAGTCCCCTGCACGAGCAGTACTTC.

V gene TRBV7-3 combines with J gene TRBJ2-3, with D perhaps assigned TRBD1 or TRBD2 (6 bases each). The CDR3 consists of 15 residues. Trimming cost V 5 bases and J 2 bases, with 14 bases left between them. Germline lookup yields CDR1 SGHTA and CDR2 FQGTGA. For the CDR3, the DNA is TGTGCCAGCAGCCCGATAGGGGGGATCACAGATACGCAGTATTTT. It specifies CASSPIGGITDTQYF.

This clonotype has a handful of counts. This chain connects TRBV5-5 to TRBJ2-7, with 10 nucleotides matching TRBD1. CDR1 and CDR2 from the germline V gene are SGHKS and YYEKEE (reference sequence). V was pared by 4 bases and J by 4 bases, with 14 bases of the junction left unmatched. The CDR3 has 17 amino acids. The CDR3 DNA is TGTGCCAGCAGCCTGGGGCCGGGACAGGGGTTTTGGTACGAGCAGTACTTC. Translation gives CASSLGPGQGFWYEQYF.

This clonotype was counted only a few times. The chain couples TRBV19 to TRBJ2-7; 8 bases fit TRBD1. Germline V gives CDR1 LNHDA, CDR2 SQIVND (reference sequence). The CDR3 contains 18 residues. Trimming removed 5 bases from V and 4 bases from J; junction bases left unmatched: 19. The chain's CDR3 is CASSAGQGTTPGGYEQYF. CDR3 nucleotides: TGTGCCAGTAGTGCCGGACAGGGAACTACCCCGGGCGGTTACGAGCAGTACTTC.

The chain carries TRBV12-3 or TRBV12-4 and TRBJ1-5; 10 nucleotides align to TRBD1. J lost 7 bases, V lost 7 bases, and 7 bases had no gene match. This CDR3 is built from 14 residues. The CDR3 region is CASMQTGGQQPQHF. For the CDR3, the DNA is TGTGCCAGCATGCAGACAGGGGGCCAACAGCCCCAGCATTTT.

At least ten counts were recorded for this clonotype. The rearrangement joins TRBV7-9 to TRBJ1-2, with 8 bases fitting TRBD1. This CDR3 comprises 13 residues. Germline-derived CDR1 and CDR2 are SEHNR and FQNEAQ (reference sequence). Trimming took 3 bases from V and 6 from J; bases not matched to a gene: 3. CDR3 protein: CASSFTTGDGYTF. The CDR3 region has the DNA TGTGCCAGCAGCTTCACGACAGGGGATGGCTACACCTTC. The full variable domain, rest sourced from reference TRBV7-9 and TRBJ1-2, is DTGVSQNPRHKITKRGQNVTFRCDPISEHNRLYWYRQTLGQGPEFLTYFQNEAQLEKSRLLSDRFSAERPKGSFSTLEIQRTEQGDSAMYLCASSFTTGDGYTFGSGTRLTVV.

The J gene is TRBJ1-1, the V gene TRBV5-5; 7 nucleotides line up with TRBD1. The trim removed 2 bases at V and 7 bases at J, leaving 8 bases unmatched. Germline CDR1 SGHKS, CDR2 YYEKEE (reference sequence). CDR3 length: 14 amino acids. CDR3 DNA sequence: TGTGCCAGCAGCTTCTACTCAGGGGGGGGTGAAGCTTTCTTT. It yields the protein CASSFYSGGGEAFF.

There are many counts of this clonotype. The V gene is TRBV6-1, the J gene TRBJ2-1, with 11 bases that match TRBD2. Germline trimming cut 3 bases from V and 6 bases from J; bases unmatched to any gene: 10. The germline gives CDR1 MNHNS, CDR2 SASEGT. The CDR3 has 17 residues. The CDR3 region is CASSDGIAGGPGNEQFF. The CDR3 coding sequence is TGTGCCAGCAGTGATGGGATAGCGGGGGGGCCGGGCAATGAGCAGTTCTTC.

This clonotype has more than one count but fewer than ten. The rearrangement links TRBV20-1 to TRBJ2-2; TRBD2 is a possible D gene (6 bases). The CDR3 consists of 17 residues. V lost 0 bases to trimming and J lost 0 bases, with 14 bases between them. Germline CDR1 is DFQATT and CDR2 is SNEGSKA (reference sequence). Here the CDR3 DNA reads TGCAGTGCTAGAGATCTCGAGCGGGCGACGAACACCGGGGAGCTGTTTTTT. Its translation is CSARDLERATNTGELFF.

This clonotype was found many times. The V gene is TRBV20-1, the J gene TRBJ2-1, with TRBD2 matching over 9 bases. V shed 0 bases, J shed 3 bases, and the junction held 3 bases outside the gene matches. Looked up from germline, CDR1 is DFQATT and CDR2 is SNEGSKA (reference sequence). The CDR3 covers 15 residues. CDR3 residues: CSARDPSGDYNEQFF. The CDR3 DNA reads TGCAGTGCTAGAGACCCTAGCGGGGACTACAATGAGCAGTTCTTC.

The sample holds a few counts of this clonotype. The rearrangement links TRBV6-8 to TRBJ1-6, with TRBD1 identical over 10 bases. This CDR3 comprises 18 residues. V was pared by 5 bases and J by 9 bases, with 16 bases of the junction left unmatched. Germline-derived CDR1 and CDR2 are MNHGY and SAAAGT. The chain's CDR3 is CASSPEPSRQGAASPLHF. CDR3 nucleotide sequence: TGTGCCAGCAGTCCGGAACCTTCCCGACAGGGGGCCGCTTCACCCCTCCACTTT.

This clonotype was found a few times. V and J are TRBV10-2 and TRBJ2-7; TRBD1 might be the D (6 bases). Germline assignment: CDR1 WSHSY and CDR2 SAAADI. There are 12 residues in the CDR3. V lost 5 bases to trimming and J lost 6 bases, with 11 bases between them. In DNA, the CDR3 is TGCGCCAGCAGTTCTACAGGGCGCGAGCAGTACTTC. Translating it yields CASSSTGREQYF.